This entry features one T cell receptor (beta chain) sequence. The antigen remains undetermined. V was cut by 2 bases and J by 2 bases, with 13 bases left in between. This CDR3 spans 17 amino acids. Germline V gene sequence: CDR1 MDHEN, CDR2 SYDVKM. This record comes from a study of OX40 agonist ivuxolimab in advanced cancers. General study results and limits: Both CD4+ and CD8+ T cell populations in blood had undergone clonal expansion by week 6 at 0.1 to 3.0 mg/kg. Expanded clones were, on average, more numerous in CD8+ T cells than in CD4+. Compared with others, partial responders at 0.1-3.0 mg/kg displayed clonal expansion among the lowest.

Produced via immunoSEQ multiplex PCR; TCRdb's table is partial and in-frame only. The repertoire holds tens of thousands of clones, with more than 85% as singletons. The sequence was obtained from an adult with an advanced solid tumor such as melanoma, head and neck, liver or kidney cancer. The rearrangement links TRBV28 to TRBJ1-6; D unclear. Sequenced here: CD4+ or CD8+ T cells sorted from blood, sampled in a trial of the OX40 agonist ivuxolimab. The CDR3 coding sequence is TGTGCCAGCAGTTTAGTAAATCGGGGTACCTATAATTCACCCCTCCACTTT. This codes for CASSLVNRGTYNSPLHF. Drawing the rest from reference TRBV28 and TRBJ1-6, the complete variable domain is DVKVTQSSRYLVKRTGEKVFLECVQDMDHENMFWYRQDPGLGLRLIYFSYDVKMKEKGDIPEGYSVSREKKERFSLILESASTNQTSMYLCASSLVNRGTYNSPLHFGNGTRLTVT.